Following are 24 T cell receptor beta chains from one sample sequenced in a study of blood T cell repertoires in COVID-19 (dated by TCRdb to about 2020). Library preparation employed the immunoSEQ multiplex PCR assay. This immuneACCESS table, as held by TCRdb, lists in-frame sequences with V and J called but not all clones. Of the missing ones, under half trace to an unresolved V gene in checked studies; the others have no known cause. This sample holds about 240,000 clones; about 80% were observed only once. Roughly a tenth of the sample is taken by the ten largest. The sequenced sample consisted of peripheral blood. These receptors originate from a woman older than 75 with acute or convalescent COVID-19.

V and J are TRBV30 and TRBJ1-2; D uncertain. The CDR3 is 14 residues long. The germline CDR1 and CDR2 sequences are GTSNPN and SVGIG (reference sequence). V shed 1 base and J shed 2 bases, with 11 bases lying between them. CDR3 DNA: TGTGCCTGGAGTGCCGCCGTCGGGAACTATGGCTACACCTTC. This sequence encodes CAWSAAVGNYGYTF.

This clone was counted a single time. This chain joins TRBV5-1 and TRBJ2-3, with 11 nucleotides matching TRBD2. V gave up 0 bases and J gave up 3 bases; unmatched junction bases: 6. CDR1 and CDR2 from the germline V gene are SGHRS and YFSETQ. This CDR3 region has 17 residues. CDR3 residues: CASSLGIAGGPTDTQYF. The CDR3 DNA sequence: TGCGCCAGCAGCTTGGGTATAGCGGGGGGGCCGACAGATACGCAGTATTTT.

This clone was seen just once. This chain uses TRBV11-2 with TRBJ2-3; 16 bases agree with TRBD2. The CDR3 is 18 amino acids. J lost 2 bases, V lost 5 bases, and 7 bases had no gene match. Germline V lookup: CDR1 SGHAT, CDR2 FQNNGV. The CDR3 DNA follows: TGTGCCAGCAGCCGTAGAGGGACTAGCGGGGGGGCCACAGATACGCAGTATTTT. It is translated as CASSRRGTSGGATDTQYF.

The CDR3 DNA follows: TGTGCCAGCAGCCAAGGGGCAGGGACTACTGAAGCTTTCTTT. As protein: CASSQGAGTTEAFF. The chain is built from TRBV3-1 (or the pseudogene TRBV3-2) and TRBJ1-1; a weak D match, TRBD1 (5 bases). CDR1 is LGHDT and CDR2 is YNNKEL in the germline V gene (reference sequence). The V end was cut by 1 base, the J end by 5 bases, with 11 bases between. CDR3 size: 14 residues.

This clone was recorded a few times. The chain employs TRBV5-4 and TRBJ1-3; D is ambiguous. CDR3 length equals 16 residues. Germline V gene lookup returns CDR1 SGHNT and CDR2 YYREEE (reference sequence). V lost 4 bases to trimming and J lost 3 bases, with 17 bases between them. The CDR3 protein is CASSPSLRGIGNTIYF. The CDR3 nucleotides read TGTGCCAGCAGCCCAAGCCTCAGAGGGATTGGAAACACCATATATTTT.

The chain combines TRBV3-1 (or the pseudogene TRBV3-2) with TRBJ2-7, with TRBD1 as a possible D gene (6 bases). The germline V gene has CDR1 LGHDT and CDR2 YNNKEL (reference sequence). The CDR3 totals 15 residues. The germline V and J ends were trimmed by 1 base and 3 bases, with 13 bases remaining between them. As DNA, the CDR3 is TGTGCCAGCAGCCAAGGCACGGACAGAGGCTACGAGCAGTACTTC. As protein: CASSQGTDRGYEQYF.

This clone was observed a few times. The chain uses TRBV5-8 and TRBJ1-4; 7 bases are shared with TRBD1. Germline V gene data show CDR1 as SGHTS and CDR2 as YDEGEE. CDR3 length: 14 amino acids. After removal of 3 bases from V and 7 bases from J, the junction contained 6 bases not matched to a gene. The CDR3 nucleotides read TGTGCCAGCAGCTCCGACAGGGACTTTGAAAAACTGTTTTTT. Its translation: CASSSDRDFEKLFF.

This clone was detected a few times. The same CDR3 also results from other DNA sequences found in this sample. The chain combines TRBV18 with TRBJ1-5; 7 nucleotides line up with TRBD1. CDR1 is KGHSH, CDR2 LQKENI, per germline. The ends lost 3 bases at V and 5 bases at J; junction bases unmatched: 1. The CDR3 has 13 residues. The CDR3 DNA follows: TGTGCCAGCTCACCCGACAGGGATCAGCCCCAGCATTTT. Translating it yields CASSPDRDQPQHF.

V usage is TRBV6-5 and J usage is TRBJ1-5; tentatively, D is TRBD1 (6 bases). Germline CDR1 MNHEY, CDR2 SVGAGI. CDR3 length: 13 residues. The V end was cut by 2 bases, the J end by 7 bases, with 9 bases between. The CDR3 here is CASSYQGGQPQHF. The CDR3 DNA sequence: TGTGCCAGCAGTTACCAAGGGGGACAGCCCCAGCATTTT.

The rearrangement links TRBV5-4 to TRBJ2-3, with 8 bases that match TRBD1. J lost 1 base, V lost 2 bases, and 9 bases had no gene match. The CDR3 is made up of 17 amino acids. Germline V gene lookup returns CDR1 SGHNT and CDR2 YYREEE (reference sequence). DNA of the CDR3: TGTGCCAGCAGCTTACCAGGGGGCGCCTTTGGCACAGATACGCAGTATTTT. It translates to CASSLPGGAFGTDTQYF.

The chain carries TRBV9 and TRBJ1-2; D is unclear. Trimming left V 3 bases short and J 7 bases short, with 16 bases between. The CDR3 has 14 amino acids. Germline CDR1 and CDR2: SGDLS and YYNGEE. The CDR3 sequence: CASSGTPNPSGYTF. In nucleotides, the CDR3 is TGTGCCAGCAGCGGAACACCGAACCCCTCTGGCTACACCTTC. Together with reference TRBV9 and TRBJ1-2, the CDR3 gives the full variable domain: DSGVTQTPKHLITATGQRVTLRCSPRSGDLSVYWYQQSLDQGLQFLIQYYNGEERAKGNILERFSAQQFPDLHSELNLSSLELGDSALYFCASSGTPNPSGYTFGSGTRLTVV.

The table lists this clone with a count of one. The chain carries TRBV7-9 and TRBJ1-3; tentatively, D is TRBD1 (5 bases). Trimming removed 2 bases from V and 2 bases from J, with 13 bases in between. The CDR3 is made up of 16 amino acids. Germline loops: CDR1 SEHNR, CDR2 FQNEAQ (reference sequence). The CDR3 bases are TGTGCCAGCAGCTTAAAGGGGAAGTCGGCTGGAAACACCATATATTTT. Its translation: CASSLKGKSAGNTIYF.

The chain joins TRBV6-2 or TRBV6-3 to TRBJ2-1, with D perhaps TRBD1 (6 bases). V lost 3 bases to trimming and J lost 4 bases, with 16 bases between them. CDR1 is MNHEY, CDR2 SVGEGT, per germline. This CDR3 is built from 16 residues. CDR3 in DNA: TGTGCCAGCAGTTATTCACCGGGACACGGATACAATGAGCAGTTCTTC. Its translation is CASSYSPGHGYNEQFF.

The chain employs TRBV5-6 and TRBJ2-5; D is unclear. V lost 2 bases to trimming and J lost 5 bases, with 4 bases between them. CDR3 size: 11 residues. Germline CDR1 is SGHDT and CDR2 is YYEEEE. Here the CDR3 reads CASSLSETQYF. The CDR3 bases are TGTGCCAGCAGCTTATCTGAGACCCAGTACTTC.

DNA of the CDR3: TGCGCCAGCAGCTTGGGAGGTAATAGCAATCAGCCCCAGCATTTT. Translated, it gives CASSLGGNSNQPQHF. The chain is built from TRBV5-1 and TRBJ1-5; D is unresolved. Trimming pared 0 bases from V and 0 bases from J, leaving 7 bases between. CDR1 and CDR2 (germline): SGHRS, YFSETQ. This CDR3 is built from 15 residues.

This clone has only one observation. This chain joins TRBV5-8 and TRBJ1-5; the D gene is possibly TRBD1 (5 bases). The germline V gene encodes CDR1 SGHTS and CDR2 YDEGEE. V lost 4 bases and J lost 7, with 18 bases in between. The CDR3 spans 15 residues. The CDR3 sequence is CASSEGWRGWQPQHF. The CDR3 region has the DNA TGTGCCAGCAGCGAGGGTTGGAGGGGCTGGCAGCCCCAGCATTTT.

The rearrangement uses TRBV7-9 and TRBJ2-7; a weak D match, TRBD1 (7 bases). V was trimmed by 0 bases and J by 4 bases, leaving 13 bases between them. Germline CDR1 reads SEHNR; CDR2 reads FQNEAQ (reference sequence). The CDR3 extends over 15 amino acids. CDR3 coding DNA: TGTGCCAGCAGCTTAGCGGGGGCAGGGGGGTACGAGCAGTACTTC. Its translation is CASSLAGAGGYEQYF.

This clone has a single count. The chain is built from TRBV5-1 and TRBJ2-1; 8 bases align to TRBD2. The CDR3 has 17 amino acids. The germline V gene has CDR1 SGHRS and CDR2 YFSETQ. The J segment lost 0 bases and the V segment lost 4 bases, leaving 9 bases of the junction unmatched. CDR3 protein: CASSPREGMSSYNEQFF. The DNA of the CDR3 is TGCGCCAGCAGCCCTCGGGAGGGGATGAGCTCCTACAATGAGCAGTTCTTC.

The V call is TRBV18, the J call TRBJ1-2; D call uncertain. Germline loops: CDR1 KGHSH, CDR2 LQKENI. The length of the CDR3 is 14 residues. Trimming left V 6 bases short and J 4 bases short, with 15 bases between. The CDR3 region has the DNA TGTGCCAGCTCGGTTCCCGGGAGCCTCTATGGCTACACCTTC. Its protein is CASSVPGSLYGYTF.

The chain links TRBV15 to TRBJ1-1; D might be TRBD1 (5 bases). Germline-derived CDR1 and CDR2 are LNHNV and YYDKDF (reference sequence). V lost 3 bases to trimming and J lost 11 bases, with 28 bases between them. CDR3 length equals 17 residues. CDR3 residues: CATSSTHPRTRQLAAFF. The CDR3, as DNA: TGTGCCACCAGCAGCACCCACCCCAGGACACGACAGTTGGCGGCTTTCTTT.

The chain has TRBV28 and TRBJ1-1; 9 bases are shared with TRBD1. In germline, CDR1 is MDHEN, CDR2 SYDVKM. CDR3 length equals 13 residues. With 5 bases clipped from V and 6 bases from J, the junction kept 4 bases outside the gene matches. This CDR3 reads CASSAQGAAEAFF. In DNA form, the CDR3 reads TGTGCCAGCAGTGCACAGGGGGCTGCTGAAGCTTTCTTT.

This chain connects TRBV10-3 to TRBJ2-1; 9 nucleotides match TRBD2. The V and J ends lost 3 bases and 2 bases, in that order; junction bases with no gene match: 2. Germline V CDR1 and CDR2: ENHRY, SYGVKD. The CDR3 is made up of 15 amino acids. The CDR3 region is CAISDLAGAYNEQFF. In DNA form, the CDR3 reads TGTGCCATCAGTGACTTAGCGGGGGCCTACAATGAGCAGTTCTTC.

V and J are TRBV5-8 and TRBJ1-3; D is unresolved. Germline CDR1 and CDR2: SGHTS and YDEGEE. This CDR3 region has 14 residues. The V end was cut by 4 bases, the J end by 2 bases, with 10 bases between. CDR3 amino acids: CASSLRGAGNTIYF. In DNA, the CDR3 is TGTGCCAGCAGCCTCCGGGGAGCTGGAAACACCATATATTTT.

The V gene is TRBV24-1, the J gene TRBJ2-7; a possible D gene is TRBD1 (5 bases). This CDR3 is 17 amino acids long. Trimming took 0 bases from V and 3 from J, leaving 17 bases between them. CDR1 and CDR2 from the germline V gene are KGHDR and SFDVKD. The CDR3 region has the DNA TGTGCCACCAGTGATTTGGCCATCAACAAACAGGTCTACGAGCAGTACTTC. Amino acid sequence: CATSDLAINKQVYEQYF.